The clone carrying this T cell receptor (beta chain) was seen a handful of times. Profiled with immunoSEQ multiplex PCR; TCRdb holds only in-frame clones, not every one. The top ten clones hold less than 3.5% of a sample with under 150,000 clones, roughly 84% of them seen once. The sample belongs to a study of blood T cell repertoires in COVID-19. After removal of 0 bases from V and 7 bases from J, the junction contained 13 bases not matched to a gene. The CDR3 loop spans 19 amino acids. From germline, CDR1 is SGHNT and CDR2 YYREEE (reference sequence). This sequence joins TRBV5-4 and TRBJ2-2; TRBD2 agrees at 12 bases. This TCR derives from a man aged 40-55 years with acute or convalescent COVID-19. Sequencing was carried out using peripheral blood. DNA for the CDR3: TGTGCCAGCAGCTTGGAGCTAGCGGGGGGGTTAGTCAAGAACGGGGAGCTGTTTTTT. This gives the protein CASSLELAGGLVKNGELFF.